This is a list of T cell receptor beta chains from one sample in a study of T-cell memory formation after mild COVID-19. TCRdb re-called the 5' RACE reads through MiXCR, storing one row per CDR3 protein. The sample has roughly 86,000 distinct CDR3 sequences, less than 15% seen once. Sequencing used PBMCs or a T cell subset sorted from them (not recorded which). These receptors were taken from an adult woman who had mild COVID-19 (a few samples of this study predate the infection). Cell type and time point are not known. Both conserved end residues are part of each CDR3. Clone size is not always given. Where it is, it says once, few, many or a class for expanded clones.

V gene	clone size	CDR3 protein
TRBV6-1	.	CASSEGDGANYGYTF
TRBV3-1	few	CASSQDALAGYEQYF
TRBV7-6	many	CASSSTEPKQETQYF
TRBV24-1	few	CATSDRGSGANVLTF
TRBV7-9	few	CASSPPLAGGLSEQFF
TRBV9	few	CASSSQDYEQYF
TRBV15	few	CATSRDLTSGGYNEQFF
TRBV2	.	CASSEARGPYEQYF
TRBV27	medium-sized	CASRWTSGVYNEQFF
TRBV20-1	.	CSAFGLTTFDEQYF
TRBV7-8	many	CASSTWTGLDKNIQYF
TRBV20-1	.	CSAREWQEIQETQYF
TRBV2	.	CASSIQGDQPQHF
TRBV7-9	few	CASSFVRLAGGPVSDTQYF
TRBV29-1	.	CSVDRRAGYNEQFF
TRBV12-3/TRBV12-4	.	CATGNPKSRGYGYTF
TRBV27	.	CASSFTLTRDTQYF
TRBV9	.	CASSVGGGGAVNEQFF
TRBV5-5	few	CASSPTGRLNTGELFF
TRBV5-5	few	CASSLDVNTEAFF
TRBV29-1	.	CSVQDRGSYEQYF
TRBV27	few	CASSPGTGYGGELFF
TRBV6-6	.	CASSYSTSGDSNQPQHF
TRBV5-6	.	CASSSSGGAGTGELFF
TRBV29-1	.	CSVAVPGKSYNEQFF
TRBV7-7	many	CASSLAQGGNEQFF
TRBV12-3/TRBV12-4	.	CASSLTGGRTDTQYF
TRBV29-1	.	CSVEEAGGTDTQYF
TRBV6-5	.	CASSYMQRYEQYF
TRBV7-2	many	CASSLDVLYEQYF
TRBV12-3/TRBV12-4	.	CASRSGANVLTF
TRBV7-9	.	CASSLVRGHNEQFF
TRBV7-2	few	CASRESGTSGTDEQFF
TRBV27	.	CASSLVTSGSTYEQYF
TRBV29-1	few	CSVRGGHYSYNEQFF
TRBV7-9	.	CASSLGAGNEQFF
TRBV6-6	.	CASSRGWNTEAFF
TRBV4-3	few	CASSQRQGWAEAFF
TRBV2	many	CASSEGGLAGANTGELFF
TRBV9	.	CASSVGGAMNTEAFF
TRBV12-3/TRBV12-4	few	CASSYYIETSTDTQYF
TRBV6-2/TRBV6-3	.	CASKISGGVGFMNTEAFF
TRBV7-9	many	CASSPMGKNTGELFF